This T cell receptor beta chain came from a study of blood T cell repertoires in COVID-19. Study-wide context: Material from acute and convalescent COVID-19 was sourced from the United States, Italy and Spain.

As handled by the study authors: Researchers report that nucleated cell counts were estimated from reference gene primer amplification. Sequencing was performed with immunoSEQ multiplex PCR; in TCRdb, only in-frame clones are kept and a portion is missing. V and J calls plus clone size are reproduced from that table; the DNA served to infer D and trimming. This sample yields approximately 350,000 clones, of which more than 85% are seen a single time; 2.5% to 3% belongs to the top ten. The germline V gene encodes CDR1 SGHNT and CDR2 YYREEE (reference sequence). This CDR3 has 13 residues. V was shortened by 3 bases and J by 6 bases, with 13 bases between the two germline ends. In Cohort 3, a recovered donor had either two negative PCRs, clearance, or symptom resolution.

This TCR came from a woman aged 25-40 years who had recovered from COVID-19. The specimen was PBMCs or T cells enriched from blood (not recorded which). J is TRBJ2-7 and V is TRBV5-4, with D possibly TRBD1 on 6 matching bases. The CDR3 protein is CASSWTVSSEQYF. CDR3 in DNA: TGTGCCAGCAGCTGGACAGTTTCGAGCGAGCAGTACTTC.